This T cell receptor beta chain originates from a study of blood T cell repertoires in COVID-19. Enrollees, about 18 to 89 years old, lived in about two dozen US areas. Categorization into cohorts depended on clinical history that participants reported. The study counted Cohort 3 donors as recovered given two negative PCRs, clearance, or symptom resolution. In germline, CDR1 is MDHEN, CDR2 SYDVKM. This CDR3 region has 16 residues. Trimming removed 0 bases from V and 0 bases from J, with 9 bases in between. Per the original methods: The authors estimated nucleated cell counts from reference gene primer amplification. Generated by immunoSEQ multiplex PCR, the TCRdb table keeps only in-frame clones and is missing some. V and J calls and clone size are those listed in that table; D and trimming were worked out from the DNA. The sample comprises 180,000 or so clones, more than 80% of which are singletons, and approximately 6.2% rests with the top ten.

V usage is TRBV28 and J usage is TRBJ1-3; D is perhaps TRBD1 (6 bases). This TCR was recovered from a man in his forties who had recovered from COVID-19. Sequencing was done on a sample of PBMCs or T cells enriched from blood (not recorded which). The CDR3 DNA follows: TGTGCCAGCAGTTTATGGAAGGGGGTCTCTGGAAACACCATATATTTT. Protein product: CASSLWKGVSGNTIYF.